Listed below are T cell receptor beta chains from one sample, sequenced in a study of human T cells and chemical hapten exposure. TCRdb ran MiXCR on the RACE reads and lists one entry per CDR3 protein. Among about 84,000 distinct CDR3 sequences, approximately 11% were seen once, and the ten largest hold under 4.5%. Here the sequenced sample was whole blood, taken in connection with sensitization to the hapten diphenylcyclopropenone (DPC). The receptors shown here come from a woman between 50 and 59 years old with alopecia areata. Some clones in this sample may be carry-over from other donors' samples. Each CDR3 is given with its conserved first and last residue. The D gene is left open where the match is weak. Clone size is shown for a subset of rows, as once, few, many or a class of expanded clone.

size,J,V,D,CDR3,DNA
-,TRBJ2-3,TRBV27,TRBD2,CASSSLPGLAADTQYF,TGTGCCAGCAGTTCGCTGCCGGGACTAGCCGCAGATACGCAGTATTTT
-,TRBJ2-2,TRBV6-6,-,CASSKVNTGELFF,TGTGCCAGCAGCAAGGTCAACACCGGGGAGCTGTTTTTT
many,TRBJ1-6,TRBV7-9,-,CASSGGHNSPLHF,TGTGCCAGCAGCGGGGGCCATAATTCACCCCTCCACTTT
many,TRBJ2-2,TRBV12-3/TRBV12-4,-,CASRVVGELFF,TGTGCCAGCAGGGTGGTTGGGGAGCTGTTTTTT
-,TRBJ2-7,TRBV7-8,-,CASSLVGRGEQYF,TGTGCCAGCAGCTTAGTAGGGCGCGGTGAGCAGTACTTC
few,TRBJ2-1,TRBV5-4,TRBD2,CASSQGLAGVGSYNEQFF,TGTGCCAGCAGCCAGGGACTAGCGGGGGTCGGGTCCTACAATGAGCAGTTCTTC
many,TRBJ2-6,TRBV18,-,CASSPNSGGANVLTF,TGTGCCAGCTCACCAAACTCCGGGGGGGCCAACGTCCTGACTTTC
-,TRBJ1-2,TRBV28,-,CASSVGFYGYTF,TGTGCCAGCAGTGTCGGGTTCTATGGCTACACCTTC
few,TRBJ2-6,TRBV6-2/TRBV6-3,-,CASSIAGIPSGANVLTF,TGTGCCAGCAGCATCGCGGGGATACCCTCTGGGGCCAACGTCCTGACTTTC
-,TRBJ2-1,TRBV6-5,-,CASSYELDSPKSSYNEQFF,TGTGCCAGCAGTTACGAACTAGACTCCCCCAAAAGCTCCTACAATGAGCAGTTCTTC
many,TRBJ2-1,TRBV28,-,CASSVGGRQFF,TGTGCCAGCAGTGTAGGGGGACGGCAGTTCTTC
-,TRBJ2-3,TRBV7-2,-,CASSLDPIAPSTDTQYF,TGTGCCAGCAGCTTAGACCCCATAGCTCCTAGCACAGATACGCAGTATTTT
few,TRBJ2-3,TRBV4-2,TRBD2,CASSRGTSGKPDTQYF,TGTGCCAGCAGCCGAGGGACTAGCGGGAAACCAGATACGCAGTATTTT
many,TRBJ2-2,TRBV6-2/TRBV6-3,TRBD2,CASSIGSGTSGRIITGELFF,TGTGCCAGCAGCATAGGCTCCGGGACTAGCGGGAGGATAATCACCGGGGAGCTGTTTTTT
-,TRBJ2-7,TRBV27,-,CASSLSGDSSYEQYF,TGTGCCAGCAGTTTATCGGGGGATAGCTCCTACGAGCAGTACTTC
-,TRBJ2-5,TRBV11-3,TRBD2,CASSVRGGLETQYF,TGTGCCAGCAGTGTACGGGGAGGGCTCGAGACCCAGTACTTC
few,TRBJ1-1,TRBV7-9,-,CASSSSSQGGWTEAFF,TGTGCCAGCAGCTCCTCTTCTCAGGGCGGATGGACTGAAGCTTTCTTT
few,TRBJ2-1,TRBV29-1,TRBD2,CSVRGLAGVNEQFF,TGCAGCGTTCGGGGACTAGCGGGAGTCAATGAGCAGTTCTTC
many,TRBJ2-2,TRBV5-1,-,CASTDMRSNTGELFF,TGCGCCAGTACGGACATGCGGTCGAACACCGGGGAGCTGTTTTTT
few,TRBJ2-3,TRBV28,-,CAGGPGWDTQYF,TGTGCCGGGGGCCCAGGTTGGGATACGCAGTATTTT
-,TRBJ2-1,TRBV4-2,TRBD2,CASSPHPAGEAEQFF,TGTGCCAGCAGCCCGCACCCAGCGGGAGAGGCTGAGCAGTTCTTC
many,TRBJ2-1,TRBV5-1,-,CASSHRDGHYNEQFF,TGCGCCAGCAGCCACCGGGACGGGCACTACAATGAGCAGTTCTTC
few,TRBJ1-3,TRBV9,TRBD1,CASSVTGGSGNTIYF,TGTGCCAGCAGCGTAACAGGGGGCTCTGGAAACACCATATATTTT
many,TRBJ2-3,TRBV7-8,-,CASSLMVRGSSFYSTDTQYF,TGTGCCAGCAGCTTAATGGTCCGGGGGTCGAGCTTTTATAGCACAGATACGCAGTATTTT
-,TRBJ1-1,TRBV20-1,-,CSARDPFTGTNTEAFF,TGCAGTGCTAGAGATCCTTTCACCGGGACGAACACTGAAGCTTTCTTT
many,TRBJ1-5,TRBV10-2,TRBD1,CASSDTGGYNQPQHF,TGCGCCAGCAGTGATACAGGGGGTTACAATCAGCCCCAGCATTTT
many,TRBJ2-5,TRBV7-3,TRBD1,CATARDRQETQYF,TGTGCCACCGCCCGGGACAGGCAAGAGACCCAGTACTTC
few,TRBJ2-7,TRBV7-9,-,CASSLGQGIYEQYF,TGTGCCAGCAGCTTAGGGCAGGGTATCTACGAGCAGTACTTC
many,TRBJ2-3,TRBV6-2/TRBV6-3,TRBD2,CASSSGSIGDTQYF,TGTGCCAGCAGTAGCGGGAGCATCGGAGATACGCAGTATTTT